Here is one T cell receptor beta chain with its context. The antigen is unknown. The sample belongs to a study of PD-1 blockade in classical Hodgkin lymphoma. Germline loops: CDR1 MNHEY, CDR2 SVGAGI. This CDR3 is 11 amino acids long. V lost 4 bases to trimming and J lost 7 bases, with 4 bases between them. Each patient relapsed following autologous stem cell transplantation, and prior brentuximab vedotin exposure differed. Assay used: immunoSEQ multiplex PCR; TCRdb lists only in-frame clones, some missing. Here the sample spans about 97,000 clones, more than 85% being singletons. The study's findings and limits: Newly diagnosed patients and complete responders had comparable diversity at baseline.

The rearrangement links TRBV6-5 to TRBJ2-2; D gene unclear. This TCR was sampled from a human donor with classical Hodgkin lymphoma. Sequencing used peripheral blood mononuclear cells (PBMCs), obtained before the second cycle of nivolumab. The CDR3 region is CASSFNGELFF. The CDR3 DNA reads TGTGCCAGCAGTTTTAACGGGGAGCTGTTTTTT.